This T cell receptor beta chain was obtained from a study of T cell repertoires in cytomegalovirus infection. Background on the study: An indication of both CMV infection and matching HLA type came from public TCR beta signatures. Study-wide points: Using cumulative public TCR beta family frequency, the authors identified those who carried CMV together with the relevant HLA. In two of eight donors, the top clonotype was HLA-C-restricted CMV-specific.

CDR3 length: 13 residues. Trimming removed 10 bases at V and 2 bases at J, with 15 bases between. Per the germline V gene, CDR1 is MDHEN and CDR2 is SYDVKM. TCRdb re-called the reads through MiXCR, storing one row per CDR3 protein. The sample comprises approximately 160,000 distinct CDR3 sequences, 17% of which are singletons, and about 17% rests with the top ten. In the case of this clonotype: As yet, its antigen is unknown.

Input material: CD8+ T cells from PBMCs. The sequence was obtained from a human donor in good health (CMV status not recorded). Some clones in this sample may be carry-over from other donors' samples. The chain couples TRBV28 to TRBJ2-7, with a weak D call TRBD2 (5 bases). The CDR3 sequence is CATTFERAYEQYF. In nucleotides, the CDR3 is TGTGCCACGACCTTTGAGAGGGCCTACGAGCAGTACTTC.